Listed below are T cell receptor beta chains from one sample, sequenced in a study of blood T cell repertoires in COVID-19. Assay: immunoSEQ multiplex PCR; the TCRdb copy retains only in-frame clones and omits some. The sample gives 150,000 to 200,000 clones, about 87% of which show up once; roughly 3.9% is in the top ten. The source material was peripheral blood. Receptors originate from a man between 18 and 29 years old with active or convalescent COVID-19. Both conserved end residues are part of each CDR3. A D gene is named only where the DNA matches it firmly. Clone size is stated in some rows and not others, as once, few, many or a class when expanded.

NA	TRBV18	TRBJ1-3	NA	CASSATGDSGNTIYF	TGTGCCAGCTCAGCGACAGGAGACTCTGGAAACACCATATATTTT
NA	TRBV4-2	TRBJ1-6	NA	CASSQVASSYNSPLHF	TGTGCCAGCAGCCAAGTAGCGAGCTCCTATAATTCACCCCTCCACTTT
TRBD1	TRBV19	TRBJ1-5	once	CASSTTGVKGNQPQHF	TGTGCCAGTAGTACGACAGGGGTTAAAGGCAATCAGCCCCAGCATTTT
TRBD1	TRBV30	TRBJ1-2	NA	CAWSGLGQGSYGYTF	TGTGCCTGGAGTGGTCTGGGACAGGGATCCTATGGCTACACCTTC
NA	TRBV21-1	TRBJ2-2	NA	CASSSHRGLAGGGGGELFF	TGTGCCAGCAGCTCCCACCGGGGACTAGCGGGAGGAGGGGGCGGGGAGCTGTTTTTT
NA	TRBV28	TRBJ1-4	NA	CASSGERTVATNEKLFF	TGTGCCAGCAGCGGAGAGCGGACAGTCGCGACTAATGAAAAACTGTTTTTT
TRBD2	TRBV2	TRBJ2-3	NA	CASGPGGPTDTQYF	TGTGCCAGCGGCCCGGGGGGACCCACAGATACGCAGTATTTT
NA	TRBV29-1	TRBJ1-1	NA	CSVAGREGTEAFF	TGCAGCGTTGCGGGCCGGGAAGGGACTGAAGCTTTCTTT
NA	TRBV5-8	TRBJ1-2	NA	CASSLAWAGDLANYGYTF	TGTGCCAGCAGCTTGGCCTGGGCAGGGGATTTAGCTAACTATGGCTACACCTTC
TRBD1	TRBV6-4	TRBJ2-3	once	CASSDEGQGADTQYF	TGTGCCAGCAGTGACGAGGGGCAGGGGGCAGATACGCAGTATTTT
NA	TRBV7-9	TRBJ1-2	NA	CASSFGTLANYGYTF	TGTGCCAGCAGCTTCGGGACACTAGCTAACTATGGCTACACCTTC
TRBD2	TRBV7-2	TRBJ2-3	NA	CASSFSGRTDTQYF	TGTGCCAGCAGCTTTAGCGGGCGCACAGATACGCAGTATTTT
NA	TRBV28	TRBJ1-5	NA	CASGGRSGNQPQHF	TGTGCCAGCGGAGGGAGGTCGGGGAATCAGCCCCAGCATTTT
NA	TRBV11-2	TRBJ1-4	NA	CASSSPGAANEKLFF	TGTGCCAGCAGCTCACCAGGGGCGGCTAATGAAAAACTGTTTTTT
TRBD2	TRBV7-9	TRBJ2-2	NA	CASSFRGVGTGELFF	TGTGCCAGCAGCTTCCGGGGGGTTGGCACCGGGGAGCTGTTTTTT
NA	TRBV18	TRBJ2-2	NA	CASSPSNTGELFF	TGTGCCAGCTCTCCTTCGAACACCGGGGAGCTGTTTTTT
TRBD1	TRBV27	TRBJ1-5	NA	CASSFLHVGTGVDQPQHF	TGTGCCAGCAGTTTCTTGCATGTGGGGACAGGGGTGGACCAGCCCCAGCATTTT
TRBD1	TRBV15	TRBJ1-4	NA	CATSRATGGNEKLFF	TGTGCCACCAGCAGAGCGACAGGGGGAAATGAAAAACTGTTTTTT
NA	TRBV7-9	TRBJ2-2	NA	CARGSDTGELFF	TGTGCCCGCGGTAGTGACACCGGGGAGCTGTTTTTT
NA	TRBV27	TRBJ1-5	NA	CASSWSQDRSNQPQHF	TGTGCCAGCAGTTGGTCCCAGGATCGTAGCAATCAGCCCCAGCATTTT
NA	TRBV24-1	TRBJ2-5	NA	CATSEVRVWETQYF	TGTGCCACCAGTGAGGTTAGAGTTTGGGAGACCCAGTACTTC
NA	TRBV29-1	TRBJ1-2	NA	CSVGGSGYGYTF	TGCAGCGTTGGAGGGTCGGGCTATGGCTACACCTTC
NA	TRBV27	TRBJ1-4	NA	CASSARTRVWGFEKLFF	TGTGCCAGCAGTGCCCGAACTAGGGTGTGGGGTTTTGAAAAACTGTTTTTT
TRBD1	TRBV19	TRBJ2-1	NA	CASSSRTGVGHNEQFF	TGTGCCAGTAGTAGTCGGACAGGGGTGGGTCACAATGAGCAGTTCTTC
NA	TRBV2	TRBJ1-1	NA	CASIPQNLNTEAFF	TGTGCCAGCATCCCCCAAAACTTGAACACTGAAGCTTTCTTT
NA	TRBV18	TRBJ1-6	NA	CASSPIPVTDNSPLHF	TGTGCCAGCTCACCAATCCCGGTTACAGATAATTCACCCCTCCACTTT
NA	TRBV7-3	TRBJ1-3	NA	CASSSNMRGSAGNTIYF	TGTGCCAGCAGCTCTAATATGAGAGGGTCGGCGGGAAACACCATATATTTT
TRBD1	TRBV9	TRBJ2-7	NA	CASSVALQGTQYEQYF	TGTGCCAGCAGCGTAGCGCTACAGGGGACCCAATACGAGCAGTACTTC
TRBD1	TRBV19	TRBJ2-7	NA	CASSMDRGPSYEQYF	TGTGCCAGTAGTATGGACAGGGGCCCCTCCTACGAGCAGTACTTC
TRBD1	TRBV30	TRBJ2-1	NA	CAWILGQGVDEQFF	TGTGCCTGGATCCTGGGACAGGGGGTCGATGAGCAGTTCTTC
TRBD1	TRBV3-1/TRBV3-2	TRBJ2-1	once	CASSQGTRNPSYPDRGKNEQFF	TGTGCCAGCAGCCAAGGGACTCGGAACCCTAGTTACCCAGACAGGGGAAAGAATGAGCAGTTCTTC
NA	TRBV10-3	TRBJ2-1	NA	CAISGSGSYNEQFF	TGTGCCATCAGTGGTAGCGGCTCCTACAATGAGCAGTTCTTC
NA	TRBV27	TRBJ2-1	NA	CASSPDSLDNEQFF	TGTGCCAGCAGTCCGGACTCTTTGGACAATGAGCAGTTCTTC
NA	TRBV7-9	TRBJ1-2	NA	CAIRGTGYTF	TGTGCCATCAGGGGCACCGGCTACACCTTC
NA	TRBV19	TRBJ1-2	few	CASSMESGYYGYTF	TGTGCCAGTAGTATGGAGTCAGGGTACTATGGCTACACCTTC
NA	TRBV2	TRBJ2-5	NA	CASSDRSRETQYF	TGTGCCAGCAGTGATCGAAGTCGGGAGACCCAGTACTTC
NA	TRBV10-3	TRBJ1-2	NA	CAISESREHYGYTF	TGTGCCATCAGTGAGAGCAGGGAACACTATGGCTACACCTTC
NA	TRBV9	TRBJ2-7	NA	CASSGPGDGGDEQYF	TGTGCCAGCAGCGGTCCGGGGGATGGCGGGGACGAGCAGTACTTC
TRBD1	TRBV15	TRBJ2-3	few	CATSRDGQGTDTQYF	TGTGCCACCAGCAGAGATGGACAGGGCACAGATACGCAGTATTTT
TRBD1	TRBV12-5	TRBJ1-2	NA	CASGLGGTGADGYTF	TGTGCTAGTGGTTTGGGTGGGACAGGGGCCGATGGCTACACCTTC
TRBD1	TRBV19	TRBJ1-2	NA	CASSTPGQSNYGYTF	TGTGCCAGTAGTACTCCGGGACAGAGCAACTATGGCTACACCTTC
NA	TRBV3-1/TRBV3-2	TRBJ1-1	NA	CASSQVVGSGTEAFF	TGTGCCAGCAGCCAAGTTGTGGGGAGTGGGACTGAAGCTTTCTTT
TRBD2	TRBV7-9	TRBJ2-7	NA	CASSARTSGPFYEQYF	TGTGCCAGCAGCGCACGAACTAGCGGTCCTTTCTACGAGCAGTACTTC
TRBD1	TRBV5-4	TRBJ1-1	few	CASSPGTGGEAFF	TGTGCCAGCAGCCCCGGGACAGGGGGCGAAGCTTTCTTT
NA	TRBV5-1	TRBJ2-7	NA	CASSLGRGQYF	TGCGCCAGCAGCCTTGGCAGGGGACAGTACTTC
NA	TRBV6-6	TRBJ1-3	once	CASSPRRNTIYF	TGTGCCAGCAGTCCCAGGAGGAACACCATATATTTT